A selection of T cell receptor beta chains follows, all from one sample in a study of cytomegalovirus exposure and HLA in healthy donors. Sequencing used immunoSEQ multiplex PCR; TCRdb keeps in-frame clones, though not all of them. The sample has over 150,000 clones, around 74% seen once. The sequenced sample was PBMCs. These receptors all come from a man younger than 35 in good health and CMV-seronegative. The CDR3 runs from the conserved cysteine through the conserved F or W. The order of the fields is CDR3 DNA, CDR3 protein, clone size, V gene, D gene, J gene, CDR3 length. A D gene is named only where the DNA matches it firmly. Clone size is given for some rows only: seen once, a few or many times, or a class if the clone is expanded.

TGCAGCGTTCCTAGTGGGACAGGGTGGGGTGGCTACACCTTC CSVPSGTGWGGYTF . TRBV29-1 TRBD1 TRBJ1-2 14
TGTGCCAGCAGCGCCATTAGCGGGAGTGGTCAAGAGACCCAGTACTTC CASSAISGSGQETQYF . TRBV9 TRBD2 TRBJ2-5 16
TGTGCCAGCAGCTCCCCCGGCGGTTCCCGTTTCGAGCAGTACTTC CASSSPGGSRFEQYF . TRBV7-2 . TRBJ2-7 15
TGTGCCAGCAGCCCGCGCCCTAGCGGGAGCTCCTACGAGCAGTACTTC CASSPRPSGSSYEQYF . TRBV7-9 TRBD2 TRBJ2-7 16
TGTGCCAGCAGGTCCCCCAGGGTAGTAGAGACCCAGTACTTC CASRSPRVVETQYF . TRBV6-1 . TRBJ2-5 14
TGTGCCAGCAGCGCGGGGACAGGCCCCTATGGCTACACCTTC CASSAGTGPYGYTF . TRBV7-2 TRBD1 TRBJ1-2 14
TGTGCCAGCAGCCAAGATCGGGGGACGGGACAAGAGACCCAGTACTTC CASSQDRGTGQETQYF . TRBV4-2 . TRBJ2-5 16
TGTGCCAGCAGGCCCACTATCTGGAGCAATCAGCCCCAGCATTTT CASRPTIWSNQPQHF . TRBV6-5 . TRBJ1-5 15
TGTGCCATCAGTGAGCGGGACAGATTGAACTATGGCTACACCTTC CAISERDRLNYGYTF . TRBV10-3 TRBD1 TRBJ1-2 15
TGTGCCAGTAGCAGTCCCGGGACAGGGGGCGATGGCTACACCTTC CASSSPGTGGDGYTF . TRBV19 TRBD1 TRBJ1-2 15
TGTGCCAGCTCACCGACAGGCCAAGAGACCCAGTACTTC CASSPTGQETQYF . TRBV18 . TRBJ2-5 13
TGTGCCAGCACCCCGGGGTTGGGATCCTACGAGCAGTACTTC CASTPGLGSYEQYF . TRBV7-8 . TRBJ2-7 14
TGTGCCAGCAGTGACTCGCGCAGGGGACATGGCTACACCTTC CASSDSRRGHGYTF . TRBV6-4 . TRBJ1-2 14
TGTGCCAGCTCACCACGTCCTAGCGGGAGTACAGAGACCCAGTACTTC CASSPRPSGSTETQYF once TRBV18 TRBD2 TRBJ2-5 16
TGTGCCAGCAGCTTTACTGGGGCAAACACTGAAGCTTTCTTT CASSFTGANTEAFF . TRBV7-6 . TRBJ1-1 14
TGTGCCAGCAGCTTAGGGCTAGCGGGAGATACGCAGTATTTT CASSLGLAGDTQYF . TRBV7-8 TRBD2 TRBJ2-3 14
TGTGCCACCAGACAATACAATGAGCAGTTCTTC CATRQYNEQFF . TRBV15 . TRBJ2-1 11
TGTGCCACTACACGAGGAGTCGACACTGAAGCTTTCTTT CATTRGVDTEAFF once TRBV6-5 . TRBJ1-1 13
TGTGCCAGCAGTTACTCGGCGGGACAGCCGTCTGGCTACACCTTC CASSYSAGQPSGYTF once TRBV6-5 TRBD1 TRBJ1-2 15
TGTGCCAGCAGCTTAATGGGACTAGCGGGCCACTACGAGCAGTACTTC CASSLMGLAGHYEQYF few TRBV7-7 TRBD2 TRBJ2-7 16
TGTGCCACAACCAGGACAGGGGGGCAAGAGACCCAGTACTTC CATTRTGGQETQYF . TRBV11-2 TRBD1 TRBJ2-5 14
TGTGCCAGCAGGACCGGGACAGAGGTTGAAGCTTTCTTT CASRTGTEVEAFF few TRBV7-9 TRBD1 TRBJ1-1 13
TGTTCCAGCAGCTTACAGGGTTACGAGCAGTACTTC CSSSLQGYEQYF . TRBV7-9 . TRBJ2-7 12
TGTGCCAGCAGCTGGGGGGGTGAAGCTTTCTTT CASSWGGEAFF . TRBV27 . TRBJ1-1 11
TGTGCCAGCTCACCACGGGACAGGAAAGAGACCCAGTACTTC CASSPRDRKETQYF . TRBV18 TRBD1 TRBJ2-5 14
TGTGCCAGCAGCTTAGCTATTTTCGGCACAGATACGCAGTATTTT CASSLAIFGTDTQYF . TRBV7-9 . TRBJ2-3 15
TGTGCCAGCAGCTTAAAGCGGGTTTCCTACAATGAGCAGTTCTTC CASSLKRVSYNEQFF . TRBV7-8 . TRBJ2-1 15
TGTGCCAGTAGTATTGAAGCGGGCACCGGGGAGCTGTTTTTT CASSIEAGTGELFF . TRBV19 . TRBJ2-2 14
TGTTCCAGCTGGGAGCGGGAGGTCACAGATACGCAGTATTTT CSSWEREVTDTQYF . TRBV7-9 TRBD2 TRBJ2-3 14
TGTGCCAGCTCTTACAGCGGGATGGAGACCCAGTACTTC CASSYSGMETQYF . TRBV6-1 TRBD2 TRBJ2-5 13
TGTGCCAGCAAATCGGGACAGGGGGAGACCCAGTACTTC CASKSGQGETQYF . TRBV19 TRBD1 TRBJ2-5 13
TGTGCCAGCAGCTCCTGGTGGGGGGGAGGCGGCACAGATACGCAGTATTTT CASSSWWGGGGTDTQYF few TRBV5-4 TRBD2 TRBJ2-3 17
TGTGCCAGCAGTAACCCCGGGGGCAATGAGCAGTTCTTC CASSNPGGNEQFF . TRBV25-1 . TRBJ2-1 13
TGTGCCAGCAGCCGGGACAGGGAAACTGAAGCTTTCTTT CASSRDRETEAFF . TRBV5-8 TRBD1 TRBJ1-1 13
TGCGCCAGCAGCCAAATCATTTCGGGACTAGCGGGGAGCTCCTACGAGCAGTACTTC CASSQIISGLAGSSYEQYF . TRBV4-1 TRBD2 TRBJ2-7 19
TGTGCCAGCAGCTTAAGGGGGAGTGGCACCGGGGAGCTGTTTTTT CASSLRGSGTGELFF . TRBV13 . TRBJ2-2 15
TGTGCCAGCAGCAAAAGGTCTAGCGGGAGATTTACAGATACGCAGTATTTT CASSKRSSGRFTDTQYF few TRBV21-1 . TRBJ2-3 17
TGTTCCAGCGGGGGCCGCGCCACTGAAGCTTTCTTT CSSGGRATEAFF . TRBV7-9 . TRBJ1-1 12
TGTGCCAGCAGCGTAGATCCAGGGGCGCATGGCTACACCTTC CASSVDPGAHGYTF few TRBV9 . TRBJ1-2 14
TGTGCCTGGAGTGTAAAAACAGGGTCCCCCTATGGAGCTTTCTTT CAWSVKTGSPYGAFF . TRBV30 . TRBJ1-1 15
TGTGCCAGCCGTCCATTGAGTCTTCAAGAGACCCAGTACTTC CASRPLSLQETQYF . TRBV28 . TRBJ2-5 14
TGTGCCAGCGCACGCTGGAGCTCCTACGAGCAGTACTTC CASARWSSYEQYF . TRBV7-2 . TRBJ2-7 13
TGTGCCAGCCGGACGGGGTATGGCTACACCTTC CASRTGYGYTF . TRBV6-1 . TRBJ1-2 11
TGTGCCAGTAGTACCCAGGGGCGGGAGACCCAGTACTTC CASSTQGRETQYF once TRBV19 . TRBJ2-5 13
TGTGCCAGCAGCCGGGACAGGGATCCCACTGAAGCTTTCTTT CASSRDRDPTEAFF . TRBV11-2 TRBD1 TRBJ1-1 14
TGTGCCTGGAGTGTGGGGACTAGCGGCCAGGCAGATACGCAGTATTTT CAWSVGTSGQADTQYF . TRBV30 TRBD2 TRBJ2-3 16
TGTGCCAGCAGCTTAGCGCTAGCCGGGGAGCAGTTCTTC CASSLALAGEQFF . TRBV7-2 . TRBJ2-1 13
TGTGCCAGTCCCGATACTGGACTAGGTAGTCACAATGAGCAGTTCTTC CASPDTGLGSHNEQFF . TRBV7-9 TRBD2 TRBJ2-1 16
TGTGCCATCAGTGATTCGGCGGGGACCCAAGAGACCCAGTACTTC CAISDSAGTQETQYF . TRBV10-3 . TRBJ2-5 15
TGTGCCAGCAGCTTAACAGGGGAGACGGGCAATGAGCAGTTCTTC CASSLTGETGNEQFF . TRBV6-4 TRBD1 TRBJ2-1 15
TGTGCCAGCAGCTTGGTTAGGGGTAATGAGCAGTTCTTC CASSLVRGNEQFF . TRBV5-6 . TRBJ2-1 13
TGTGCCAGTGCGGCGGCCTGGGTAGACACTGAAGCTTTCTTT CASAAAWVDTEAFF . TRBV19 . TRBJ1-1 14
TGTGCCAGCGAGCCGGGACTAGCGGGAAGTGATGAGCAGTTCTTC CASEPGLAGSDEQFF few TRBV19 TRBD2 TRBJ2-1 15
TGTGCCAGCAGCGGAGACCGATCTGAAGCTTTCTTT CASSGDRSEAFF few TRBV6-5 . TRBJ1-1 12